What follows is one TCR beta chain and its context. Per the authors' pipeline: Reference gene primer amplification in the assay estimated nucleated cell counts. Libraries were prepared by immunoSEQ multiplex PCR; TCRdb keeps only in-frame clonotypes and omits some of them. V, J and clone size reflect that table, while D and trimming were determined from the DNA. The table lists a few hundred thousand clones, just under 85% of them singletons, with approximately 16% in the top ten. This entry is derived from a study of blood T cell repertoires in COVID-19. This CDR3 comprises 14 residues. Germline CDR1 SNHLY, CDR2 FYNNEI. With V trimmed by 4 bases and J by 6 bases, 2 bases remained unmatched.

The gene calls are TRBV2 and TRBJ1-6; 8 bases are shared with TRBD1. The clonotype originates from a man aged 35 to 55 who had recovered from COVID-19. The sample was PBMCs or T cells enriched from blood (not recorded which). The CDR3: CASSVDRANSPLHF. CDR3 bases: TGTGCCAGCAGTGTGGACAGGGCTAATTCACCCCTCCACTTT.